This T cell receptor beta chain comes out of a study of OX40 agonist ivuxolimab in advanced cancers. This table comes from immunoSEQ multiplex PCR, and its TCRdb copy is limited to in-frame clones, with some not included. The sample has 70,000 to 80,000 clones, about 85% seen once; the top ten hold roughly 16%. Collection of blood occurred at baseline, at cycle 4 day 1, and at cycle 7 day 1. The CDR3 extends over 12 amino acids. The germline gives CDR1 LNHDA, CDR2 SQIVND (reference sequence). This clone showed up just a few times. Sequence at one end of the junction differs from germline and may be a read error.

This TCR derives from an adult with an advanced solid tumor such as melanoma, head and neck, liver or kidney cancer. Here the sequenced sample was CD4+ or CD8+ T cells sorted from blood, taken in a trial of the OX40 agonist ivuxolimab. The rearrangement links TRBV19 to TRBJ2-7; 7 nucleotides line up with TRBD1. The CDR3 loop reads CASSDTGTVLKF. CDR3 bases: TGTGCCAGTAGTGACACCGGGACAGTCCTGAAGTTC. The variable domain in full, with the rest retrieved from reference TRBV19 and TRBJ2-7, is DGGITQSPKYLFRKEGQNVTLSCEQNLNHDAMYWYRQDPGQGLRLIYYSQIVNDFQKGDIAEGYSVSREKKESFPLTVTSAQKNPTAFYLCASSDTGTVLKFGPGTRLTVT.